The clone carrying this TCR beta chain was recorded a few times. What it binds is unknown. TCRdb independently ran MiXCR on the 5' RACE reads; one entry per CDR3 protein. This repertoire shows around 31,000 distinct CDR3 sequences, 30% found once; its top ten account for 45%. The record originates from a study of CD8 T cells in ankylosing spondylitis. The study's findings and limits: In peripheral blood, disease-linked CD8+ clones occurred at relatively low frequencies.

This receptor was obtained from a male donor with ankylosing spondylitis. Sequencing was performed on synovial fluid, either unsorted or a sorted T cell fraction (not recorded which).

The CDR3 loop reads CASSLWDRIPTDTQYF. The CDR3 nucleotides read TGTGCCAGCAGTTTATGGGACAGAATCCCGACGGATACGCAGTATTTT. This rearrangement joins TRBV12-3 or TRBV12-4 to TRBJ2-3; 7 nucleotides agree with TRBD1. This CDR3 has 16 residues. The V segment lost 2 bases and the J segment 6 bases; nucleotides outside the gene matches: 11.